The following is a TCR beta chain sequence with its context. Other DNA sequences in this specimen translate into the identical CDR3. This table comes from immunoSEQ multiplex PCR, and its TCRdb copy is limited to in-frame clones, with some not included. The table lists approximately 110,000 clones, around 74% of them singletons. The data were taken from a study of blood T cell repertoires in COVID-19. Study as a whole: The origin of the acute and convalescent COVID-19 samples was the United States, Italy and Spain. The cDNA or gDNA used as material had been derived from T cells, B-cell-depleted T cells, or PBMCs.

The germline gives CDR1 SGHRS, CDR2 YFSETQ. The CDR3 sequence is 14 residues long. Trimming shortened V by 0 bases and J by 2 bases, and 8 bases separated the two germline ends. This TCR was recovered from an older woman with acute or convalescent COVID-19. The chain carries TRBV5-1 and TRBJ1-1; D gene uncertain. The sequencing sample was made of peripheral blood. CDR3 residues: CASSLAGRNTEAFF. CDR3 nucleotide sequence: TGCGCCAGCAGCTTGGCAGGTAGAAACACTGAAGCTTTCTTT. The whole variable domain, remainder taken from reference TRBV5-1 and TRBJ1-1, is KAGVTQTPRYLIKTRGQQVTLSCSPISGHRSVSWYQQTPGQGLQFLFEYFSETQRNKGNFPGRFSGRQFSNSRSEMNVSTLELGDSALYLCASSLAGRNTEAFFGQGTRLTVV.